Listed here are 9 T cell receptor beta chains from one sample, sequenced in a study of patients and donors after allogeneic stem cell transplantation. TCRdb passed the RT-PCR reads through MiXCR, listing each CDR3 protein once. The table records some 150,000 distinct CDR3 sequences, about a third of them present only once. Sequenced input: blood, either unsorted or a sorted T cell fraction (not recorded which). These receptors all come from a human donor who was either an allogeneic HSCT recipient or a stem cell or donor lymphocyte infusion donor (not recorded which). It is not recorded whose cells these are; they may come from a transplant donor.

The chain joins TRBV7-9 to TRBJ1-4; 8 nucleotides line up with TRBD1. Looked up from germline, CDR1 is SEHNR and CDR2 is FQNEAQ (reference sequence). The CDR3 contains 17 residues. J lost 0 bases, V lost 5 bases, and 8 bases had no gene match. Here the CDR3 DNA reads TGTGCCAGCAGCCTCCCGACAGGGGCCACAACTAATGAAAAACTGTTTTTT. Protein sequence: CASSLPTGATTNEKLFF.

This sequence joins TRBV12-3 or TRBV12-4 and TRBJ1-2; 10 bases fit TRBD1. V gave up 0 bases and J gave up 6 bases; unmatched junction bases: 7. The CDR3 covers 16 residues. CDR3 in amino acids: CASSLAGGQGVHGYTF. The CDR3 DNA reads as TGTGCCAGCAGTTTAGCGGGTGGACAGGGGGTGCATGGCTACACCTTC.

The chain recombines TRBV18 with TRBJ1-1, with D uncertain. This CDR3 has 14 residues. Per the germline V gene, CDR1 is KGHSH and CDR2 is LQKENI. V was clipped by 3 bases and J by 5 bases, with 13 bases between them. CDR3 sequence (DNA): TGTGCCAGCTCACCGGCAGGTGGTTCAACTGAAGCTTTCTTT. Its protein product is CASSPAGGSTEAFF. Looking up the rest from reference TRBV18 and TRBJ1-1 gives the full variable domain: NAGVMQNPRHLVRRRGQEARLRCSPMKGHSHVYWYRQLPEEGLKFMVYLQKENIIDESGMPKERFSAEFPKEGPSILRIQQVVRGDSAAYFCASSPAGGSTEAFFGQGTRLTVV.

The chain couples TRBV12-3 or TRBV12-4 to TRBJ1-4, with D uncertain. Trimming pared 7 bases from V and 8 bases from J, leaving 17 bases between. The CDR3 runs to 14 residues. The CDR3: CASNWAGRGEKLFF. As DNA, the CDR3 is TGTGCCAGCAATTGGGCCGGGCGAGGGGAAAAACTGTTTTTT.

The chain couples TRBV4-2 to TRBJ1-1; 9 bases fit TRBD1. Germline V gives CDR1 LGHNA, CDR2 YNFKEQ. J gave up 6 bases and V 3 bases, and 5 bases lay outside the gene matches. CDR3 length equals 14 residues. The CDR3 DNA reads TGTGCCAGCAGCCAGAGTGGACAGGGGCCTGAAGCTTTCTTT. Translated: CASSQSGQGPEAFF.

This clonotype has a single count. The chain is built from TRBV12-3 or TRBV12-4 and TRBJ1-6; D possibly corresponds to TRBD1 (5 bases). The CDR3 is 15 residues long. V was clipped by 6 bases and J by 9 bases, with 18 bases between them. This CDR3 reads CASSPRGFRPSPLHF. The CDR3 region has the DNA TGTGCCAGCAGCCCACGGGGGTTCAGGCCTTCACCCCTCCACTTT.

This clonotype was observed a few times. This chain joins TRBV11-1 and TRBJ1-1, with 9 bases that match TRBD1. The CDR3 has 14 amino acids. V was pared by 4 bases and J by 6 bases, with 6 bases of the junction left unmatched. Germline V CDR1 and CDR2: SGHAT, FQDESV (reference sequence). CDR3 loop: CASSSGQGISEAFF. CDR3 DNA sequence: TGTGCCAGCAGCTCGGGACAGGGAATTTCTGAAGCTTTCTTT.

This chain joins TRBV20-1 and TRBJ2-3; 9 bases match TRBD1. CDR3 length: 15 amino acids. CDR1 is DFQATT and CDR2 is SNEGSKA in the germline V gene (reference sequence). Unmatched junction bases numbered 10, after V lost 6 bases and J lost 3 bases. CDR3 sequence reads: CSASGTGFGTDTQYF. The CDR3 DNA follows: TGCAGTGCGTCCGGGACAGGGTTTGGGACAGATACGCAGTATTTT.

The V call is TRBV7-3, the J call TRBJ2-2, with a weak D call TRBD2 (6 bases). V lost 3 bases, J lost 10 bases, and 12 bases lay in between. Germline lookup yields CDR1 SGHTA and CDR2 FQGTGA. This CDR3 is built from 13 residues. CDR3 amino acids: CASSLRDYTELFF. CDR3 DNA: TGTGCCAGCAGCTTGCGGGATTACACGGAGCTGTTTTTT.